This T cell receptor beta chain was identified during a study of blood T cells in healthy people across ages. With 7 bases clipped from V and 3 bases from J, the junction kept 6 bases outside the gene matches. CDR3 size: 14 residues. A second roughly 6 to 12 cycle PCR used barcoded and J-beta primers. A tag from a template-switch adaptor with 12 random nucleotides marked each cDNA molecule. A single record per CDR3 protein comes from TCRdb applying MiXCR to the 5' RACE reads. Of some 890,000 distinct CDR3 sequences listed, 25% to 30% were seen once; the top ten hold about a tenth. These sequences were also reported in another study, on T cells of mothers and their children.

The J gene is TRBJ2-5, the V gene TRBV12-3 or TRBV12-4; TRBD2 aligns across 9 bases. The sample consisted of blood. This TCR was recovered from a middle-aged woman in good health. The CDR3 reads CASKISGGEETQYF. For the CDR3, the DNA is TGTGCCAGCAAGATTAGCGGGGGAGAAGAGACCCAGTACTTC.